This TCR beta chain was found in a study of early T cells in non-severe SARS-CoV-2 infection. Study-wide context: Sequencing of bulk RNA from unsorted whole blood was done, without chain pairing.

Individual cDNA molecules received unique molecular identifiers. TCRdb used MiXCR to reprocess the 5' RACE reads, holding one entry per CDR3 protein. Among about 80,000 distinct CDR3 sequences listed, around 17% were seen once. General observations from the study: Anti-spike CD8 responses were favored in VDJdb matching, and private and CD4 specificities were missed.

On this clonotype: Its specificity is not known.

The CDR3 length is 16 residues. Germline lookup yields CDR1 SGHVS and CDR2 FNYEAQ. V was trimmed by 5 bases and J by 1 base, leaving 12 bases between them. The receptor's source is an adult who was a healthcare worker with PCR-confirmed SARS-CoV-2 infection or an uninfected control (not recorded which). Material: whole blood. The V and J genes are TRBV7-6 and TRBJ2-6; D gene ambiguous. CDR3 in DNA: TGTGCCAGCAGCGGTAGGAGTCCTTCTGGGGCCAACGTCCTGACTTTC. Residues: CASSGRSPSGANVLTF.